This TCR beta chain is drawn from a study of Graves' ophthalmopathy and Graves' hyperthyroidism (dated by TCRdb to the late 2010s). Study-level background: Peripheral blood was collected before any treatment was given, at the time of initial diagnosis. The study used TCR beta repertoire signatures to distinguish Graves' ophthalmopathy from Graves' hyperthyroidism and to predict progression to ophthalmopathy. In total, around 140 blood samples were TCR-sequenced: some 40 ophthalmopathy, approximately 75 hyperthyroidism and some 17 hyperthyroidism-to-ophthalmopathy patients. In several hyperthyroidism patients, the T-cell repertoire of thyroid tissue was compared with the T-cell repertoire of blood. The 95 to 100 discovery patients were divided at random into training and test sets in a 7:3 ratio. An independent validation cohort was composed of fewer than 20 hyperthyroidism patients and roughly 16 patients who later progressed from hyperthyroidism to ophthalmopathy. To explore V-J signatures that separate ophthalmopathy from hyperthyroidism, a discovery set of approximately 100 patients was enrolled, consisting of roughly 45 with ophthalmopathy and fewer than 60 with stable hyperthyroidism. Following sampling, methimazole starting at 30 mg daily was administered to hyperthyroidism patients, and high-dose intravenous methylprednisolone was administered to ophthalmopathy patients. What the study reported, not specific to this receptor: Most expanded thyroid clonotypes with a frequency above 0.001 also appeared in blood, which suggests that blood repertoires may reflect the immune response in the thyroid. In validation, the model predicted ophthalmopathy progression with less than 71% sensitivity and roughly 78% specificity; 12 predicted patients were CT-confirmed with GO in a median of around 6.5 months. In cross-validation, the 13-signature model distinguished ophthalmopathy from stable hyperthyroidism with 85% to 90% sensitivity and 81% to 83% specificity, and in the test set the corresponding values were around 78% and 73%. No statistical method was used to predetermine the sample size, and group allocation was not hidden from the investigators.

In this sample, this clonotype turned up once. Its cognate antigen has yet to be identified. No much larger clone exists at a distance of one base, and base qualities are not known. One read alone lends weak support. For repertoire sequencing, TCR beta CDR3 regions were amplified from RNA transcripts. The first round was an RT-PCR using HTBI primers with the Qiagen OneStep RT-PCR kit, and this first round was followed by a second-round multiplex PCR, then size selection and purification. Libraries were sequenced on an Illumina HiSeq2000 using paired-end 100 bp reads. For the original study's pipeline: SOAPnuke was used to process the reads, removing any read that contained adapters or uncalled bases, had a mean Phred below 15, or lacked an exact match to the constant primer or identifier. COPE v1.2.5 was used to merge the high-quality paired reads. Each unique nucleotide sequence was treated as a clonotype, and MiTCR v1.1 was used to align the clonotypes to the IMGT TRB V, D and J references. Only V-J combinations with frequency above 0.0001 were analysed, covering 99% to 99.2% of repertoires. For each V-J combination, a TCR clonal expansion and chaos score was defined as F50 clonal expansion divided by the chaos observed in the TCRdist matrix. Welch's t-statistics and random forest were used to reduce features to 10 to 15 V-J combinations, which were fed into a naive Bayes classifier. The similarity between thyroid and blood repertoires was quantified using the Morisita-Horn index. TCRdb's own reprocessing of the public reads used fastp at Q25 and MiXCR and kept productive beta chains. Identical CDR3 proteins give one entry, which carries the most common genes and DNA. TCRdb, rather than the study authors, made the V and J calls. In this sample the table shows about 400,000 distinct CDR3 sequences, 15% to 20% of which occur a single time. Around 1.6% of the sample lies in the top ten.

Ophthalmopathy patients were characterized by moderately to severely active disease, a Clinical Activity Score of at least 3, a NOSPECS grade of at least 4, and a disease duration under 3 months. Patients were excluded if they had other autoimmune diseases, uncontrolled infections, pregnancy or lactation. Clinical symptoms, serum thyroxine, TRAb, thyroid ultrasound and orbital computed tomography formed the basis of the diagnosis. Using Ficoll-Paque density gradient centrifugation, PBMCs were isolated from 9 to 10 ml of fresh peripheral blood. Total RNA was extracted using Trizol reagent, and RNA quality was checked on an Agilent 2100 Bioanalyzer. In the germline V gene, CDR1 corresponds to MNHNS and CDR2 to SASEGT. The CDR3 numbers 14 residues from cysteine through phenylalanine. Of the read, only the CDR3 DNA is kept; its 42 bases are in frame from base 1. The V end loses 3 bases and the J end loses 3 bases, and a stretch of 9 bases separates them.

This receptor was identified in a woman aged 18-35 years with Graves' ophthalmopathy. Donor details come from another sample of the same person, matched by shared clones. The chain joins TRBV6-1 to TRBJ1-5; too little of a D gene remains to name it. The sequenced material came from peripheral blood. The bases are TGTGCCAGCAGTGACTGGGGAGACAATCAGCCCCAGCATTTT. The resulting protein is CASSDWGDNQPQHF.